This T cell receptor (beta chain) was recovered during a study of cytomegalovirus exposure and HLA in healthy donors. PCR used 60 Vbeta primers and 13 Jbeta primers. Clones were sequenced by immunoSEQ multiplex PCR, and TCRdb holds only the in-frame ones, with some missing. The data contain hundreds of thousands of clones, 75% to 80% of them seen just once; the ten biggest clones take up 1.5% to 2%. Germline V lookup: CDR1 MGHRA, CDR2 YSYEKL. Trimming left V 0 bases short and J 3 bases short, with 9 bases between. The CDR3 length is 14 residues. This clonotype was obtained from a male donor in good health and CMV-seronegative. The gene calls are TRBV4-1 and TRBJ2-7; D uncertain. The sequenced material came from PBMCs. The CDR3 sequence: CASSQDSIIYEQYF. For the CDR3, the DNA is TGCGCCAGCAGCCAAGATAGCATCATCTACGAGCAGTACTTC.